This TCR beta chain derives from a study of identical twins. Notes on the study in general: For out-of-frame beta sequences, excess twin sharing was weaker.

The germline V and J ends were trimmed by 7 bases and 8 bases, with 14 bases remaining between them. This CDR3 has 12 residues. The V gene's germline CDR1 is SQVTM and CDR2 ANQGSEA. TCRdb passed the 5' RACE reads through MiXCR, listing each CDR3 protein once. In the table there are about 890,000 distinct CDR3 sequences, about 12% of which are singletons. This clonotype was observed a handful of times. The antigen is undetermined. This same sample was also part of a study on yellow fever vaccine responses in identical twins. That study adds: The T cell response to vaccination in identical twins was reportedly partly convergent and partly personalized.

The rearrangement links TRBV29-1 to TRBJ1-4, with D possibly matching TRBD1 (5 bases). This clonotype was obtained from a woman under 30 in good health. Sequencing input: PBMCs. CDR3 region: CSACRDAEKLFF. The CDR3 bases are TGCAGCGCATGCAGGGATGCGGAAAAACTGTTTTTT.